The clone carrying this TCR beta chain was seen only once. Its antigen is as yet unknown. The record originates from a study of molecular identifiers for immune sequencing clone quantification. The CDR3 length is 16 residues. The V gene's germline CDR1 is SEHNR and CDR2 FQNEAQ (reference sequence). The V gene end was trimmed by 5 bases and the J gene end by 3 bases; junction bases not matched to a gene: 7. TCRdb ran MiXCR on the PCR reads and lists one entry per CDR3 protein. The sample contains about half a million distinct CDR3 sequences, around 23% of which appear only once. Overall study findings and caveats: Jurkat TCR RNA that was spiked in from one cell was reportedly detectable among 950,000 to 1,000,000 naive cells.

Using a CD8+CD4-CCR7+CD45RA+ phenotype, naive CD8 T cells were sorted. The source material was naive CD8+ T cells from blood, with Jurkat cell RNA spiked in. Subset noted: FACS-sorted CD8+CD4-CCR7+CD45RA+ naive T cells. V and J are TRBV7-9 and TRBJ2-1, with 10 nucleotides matching TRBD2. This clonotype was sampled from a human donor in good health. Some libraries in this study had Jurkat cell RNA spiked in. CDR3 in DNA: TGTGCCAGCAGCCCTACAACTAGCGGGGTCTACAATGAGCAGTTCTTC. Translated, it gives CASSPTTSGVYNEQFF.